This T cell receptor beta chain came from a study of regulatory T cells in long-lasting Graves disease. Study-level results: There were preferences for TRBV28, TRBJ1-2 and TRBJ2-5 in persistent disease.

Construction of TCR beta libraries relied on iRepertoire HTBI primers and on Arm-PCR targeting CDR3 regions. Each CDR3 protein gets one entry after TCRdb re-called the multiplex PCR reads with MiXCR. The sample lists over 450,000 distinct CDR3 sequences, 12% occurring once. The germline V and J ends were trimmed by 6 bases and 0 bases, with 11 bases remaining between them. This CDR3 contains 15 residues. From germline, CDR1 is ENHRY and CDR2 SYGVKD. The time point here: newly diagnosed GD, antithyroid drugs for less than 3 months. RNA isolated from PBMCs was used to make the TCR library. Details on this clonotype: Antigen specificity is unknown.

These sequences were also reported in another study, on T cells in Graves' hyperthyroidism and ophthalmopathy. That paper notes: Clinical symptoms, serum thyroxine, TRAb, thyroid ultrasound and orbital computed tomography informed diagnoses. The HTBI primer set drove a first-round RT-PCR of the TCR CDR3.

The rearrangement uses TRBV10-3 and TRBJ2-2, with D tentatively TRBD1 or TRBD2 (7 bases each). This TCR was recovered from a woman in her 30s with Graves disease. The sequencing here drew on peripheral blood mononuclear cells (PBMCs), taken at new diagnosis, from a patient treated with antithyroid drugs. CDR3 residues: CAISQGGANTGELFF. The CDR3 DNA sequence: TGTGCCATCAGCCAGGGGGGGGCGAACACCGGGGAGCTGTTTTTT.